A few counts support the clone carrying this TCR beta chain. The antigen is not known. The data originate from a study of identical twins. Template switching supplied a universal primer site; unique molecular identifiers were carried on the cDNA. Each CDR3 protein is one row after TCRdb ran MiXCR on the 5' RACE reads. The sample records a few hundred thousand distinct CDR3 sequences, 9.6% being singletons. CDR3 size: 17 residues. Deletions cut 0 bases from V and 4 bases from J, with 19 bases between. Germline lookup yields CDR1 KGHSH and CDR2 LQKENI. Study observations and caveats: Among monozygotic twins, out-of-frame TCR alpha sharing exceeded what models predicted. Researchers reported excess low generation probability among twin-shared out-of-frame alpha sequences.

This sample also belongs to another study, concerning yellow fever vaccine responses in identical twins. From that second work: Twins reportedly mounted vaccine T cell responses that seemed partly convergent, partly personalized.

The chain joins TRBV18 to TRBJ2-7, with D tentatively TRBD1 or TRBD2 (5 bases each). Sample: PBMCs. The sequence was collected from a woman younger than 30 in good health. The CDR3 here is CASSPPFGTQRNYEQYF. CDR3 DNA sequence: TGTGCCAGCTCACCACCTTTTGGGACCCAGCGAAATTACGAGCAGTACTTC.